These 31 T cell receptor beta chains were all obtained from the same sample, sequenced in a study of blood T cell repertoires in COVID-19. Using immunoSEQ multiplex PCR, the repertoire was profiled, and TCRdb retains in-frame clones only, with some absent. The data show 300,000 to 450,000 clones, 89% seen once. Sequencing was done on a sample of peripheral blood. Receptor source: a woman aged 55-69 years with COVID-19, enrolled during active disease.

This clone has only a few counts. The V gene is TRBV7-2, the J gene TRBJ2-1; 7 bases line up with TRBD2. V lost 3 bases to trimming and J lost 1 base; unmatched junction nucleotides: 12. This CDR3 is built from 18 residues. Germline loops: CDR1 SGHTA, CDR2 FQGNSA. The CDR3 sequence: CASSFDPDLAESYNEQFF. Here the CDR3 DNA reads TGTGCCAGCAGCTTCGACCCTGACCTAGCGGAGTCCTACAATGAGCAGTTCTTC.

The gene calls are TRBV18 and TRBJ1-1; 8 bases agree with TRBD1. CDR1 is KGHSH, CDR2 LQKENI, per germline. V lost 3 bases, J lost 0 bases, and 3 bases stayed unmatched. This CDR3 has 15 residues. CDR3 coding DNA: TGTGCCAGCTCACCGGCGGGACAGGTGAACACTGAAGCTTTCTTT. Translating it yields CASSPAGQVNTEAFF.

The chain joins TRBV12-3 or TRBV12-4 to TRBJ1-6, with D uncertain. This CDR3 is built from 13 residues. Trimming stripped 7 bases from V and 8 bases from J, with 12 bases between. In DNA, the CDR3 is TGTGCCAGCACCCCGTACAGTGATTCACCCCTCCACTTT. This translates into CASTPYSDSPLHF.

V usage is TRBV5-6 and J usage is TRBJ2-3; TRBD1 is a possible D gene (5 bases). This CDR3 spans 17 amino acids. V was cut by 1 base and J by 2 bases, with 17 bases left in between. Germline values: CDR1 SGHDT, CDR2 YYEEEE. The CDR3, as DNA: TGTGCCAGCAGCTTGTTCTCCGGACACGATCACACAGATACGCAGTATTTT. Translated, it gives CASSLFSGHDHTDTQYF.

For this clone: Other nucleotide sequences in the sample specify the same CDR3. This rearrangement joins TRBV7-3 to TRBJ1-1; tentative D call: TRBD1 (5 bases). Germline CDR1 reads SGHTA; CDR2 reads FQGTGA. This CDR3 has 13 amino acids. With 2 bases removed from V and 5 bases from J, the gap between germline ends came to 9 bases. Here the CDR3 reads CASSLDRGTEAFF. The CDR3 DNA reads TGTGCCAGCAGCTTAGATCGGGGGACTGAAGCTTTCTTT.

The chain has TRBV6-2 or TRBV6-3 and TRBJ1-1; no clear D. The germline CDR1 and CDR2 sequences are MNHEY and SVGEGT. V shed 5 bases and J shed 1 base, with 5 bases lying between them. The CDR3 spans 12 residues. This chain's CDR3 is CASSHWNTEAFF. CDR3 nucleotide sequence: TGTGCCAGCAGTCATTGGAACACTGAAGCTTTCTTT.

The gene calls are TRBV5-1 and TRBJ1-1; 7 nucleotides line up with TRBD1. The CDR3 has 17 amino acids. CDR1 and CDR2 (germline): SGHRS, YFSETQ. V lost 2 bases and J lost 0; bases outside the gene matches: 10. The CDR3 spells CASSFSTGSPLNTEAFF. The CDR3 DNA sequence: TGCGCCAGCAGCTTCTCGACAGGGAGCCCCTTGAACACTGAAGCTTTCTTT.

The chain carries TRBV11-2 and TRBJ1-2, with TRBD1 matching over 7 bases. Germline CDR1 SGHAT, CDR2 FQNNGV. CDR3 length: 13 residues. The V gene end was trimmed by 5 bases and the J gene end by 4 bases; junction bases not matched to a gene: 4. DNA of the CDR3: TGTGCCAGCAGCCACGGACAGGTCTATGGCTACACCTTC. This codes for CASSHGQVYGYTF.

The chain joins TRBV28 to TRBJ2-1; D may be TRBD2 (6 bases). The germline V gene has CDR1 MDHEN and CDR2 SYDVKM. The CDR3 loop spans 11 amino acids. Trimming took off 11 bases at V and 5 bases at J, with 10 bases between the two ends. The CDR3 region has the DNA TGTGCCGGGGGACTCCACAATGAGCAGTTCTTC. This codes for CAGGLHNEQFF.

Regarding this clone: In the same sample, other DNA sequences code for this CDR3. CDR3 DNA: TGCGCCAGCAGCTTGGGGGGGCAGGGATCCTACGAGCAGTACTTC. Its protein is CASSLGGQGSYEQYF. The genes are TRBV5-1 and TRBJ2-7; D perhaps matches TRBD1 (6 bases). This CDR3 contains 15 residues. Germline CDR1 is SGHRS and CDR2 is YFSETQ. Trimming removed 0 bases at V and 1 base at J, with 11 bases between.

The genes are TRBV10-2 and TRBJ2-7; the D gene is possibly TRBD2 (5 bases). Germline-derived CDR1 and CDR2 are WSHSY and SAAADI. Trimming pared 7 bases from V and 3 bases from J, leaving 16 bases between. The CDR3 loop spans 14 amino acids. The CDR3 DNA reads TGCGCCAGCACCGACGGGAAGAGGGACTACGAGCAGTACTTC. The encoded protein is CASTDGKRDYEQYF.

J is TRBJ2-7 and V is TRBV4-1; 7 positions match TRBD1. V lost 0 bases, J lost 3 bases, and 5 bases stayed unmatched. Germline lookup yields CDR1 MGHRA and CDR2 YSYEKL. The length of the CDR3 is 15 residues. The CDR3 loop reads CASSQEGDRNYEQYF. The CDR3 nucleotides are TGCGCCAGCAGCCAAGAAGGGGACAGAAACTACGAGCAGTACTTC.

The chain uses TRBV18 and TRBJ1-1, with D maybe TRBD1 (5 bases). Trimming pared 0 bases from V and 7 bases from J, leaving 9 bases between. The CDR3 is 13 amino acids. CDR1 is KGHSH, CDR2 LQKENI, per germline. As DNA, the CDR3 is TGTGCCAGCTCACCACCGGCGGGACTTGAAGCTTTCTTT. It encodes CASSPPAGLEAFF.

Here the CDR3 DNA reads TGTGCCACCAGTCCCAGGGTGAACACCGGGGAGCTGTTTTTT. It yields the protein CATSPRVNTGELFF. The rearrangement joins TRBV24-1 to TRBJ2-2, with D possibly TRBD1 on 5 matching bases. CDR3 size: 14 residues. The V gene's germline CDR1 is KGHDR and CDR2 SFDVKD. Between the trimmed V and J ends, which lost 6 bases and 1 base, there was a span of 8 bases.

This sequence joins TRBV11-3 and TRBJ2-3; possible D gene TRBD2, 5 bases. In germline, CDR1 is SGHNT, CDR2 YENEEA. CDR3 length: 15 amino acids. V was cut by 5 bases and J by 2 bases, with 14 bases left in between. This CDR3 reads CASSPREGTTDTQYF. The CDR3 DNA sequence: TGTGCCAGCAGCCCCCGGGAAGGCACCACAGATACGCAGTATTTT.

This clone has a single count. The gene calls are TRBV19 and TRBJ1-5; a possible D gene is TRBD1 (6 bases). The CDR3 runs 17 residues. Between the trimmed V and J ends, which lost 5 bases and 2 bases, there was a span of 19 bases. CDR1 and CDR2 from the germline V gene are LNHDA and SQIVND (reference sequence). The CDR3 region is CASSLPNEGGGNQPQHF. As DNA, the CDR3 is TGTGCCAGTAGTCTCCCTAACGAGGGGGGGGGCAATCAGCCCCAGCATTTT.

The chain recombines TRBV6-5 with TRBJ1-6; 7 positions agree with TRBD1. The V gene end was trimmed by 0 bases and the J gene end by 10 bases; junction bases not matched to a gene: 6. Germline V gene sequence: CDR1 MNHEY, CDR2 SVGAGI. This CDR3 is built from 15 residues. DNA for the CDR3: TGTGCCAGCAGTTACTCGAGAACAGGGGAATCACCCCTCCACTTT. Protein: CASSYSRTGESPLHF.

CDR3 bases: TGTGCCAGCAGCCGCATCCGAGGGACAGGTGAAAAACTGTTTTTT. It codes for CASSRIRGTGEKLFF. This chain connects TRBV7-9 to TRBJ1-4, with 8 bases fitting TRBD1. The germline gives CDR1 SEHNR, CDR2 FQNEAQ (reference sequence). V was pared by 5 bases and J by 7 bases, with 9 bases of the junction left unmatched. The CDR3 is 15 residues long.

The J gene is TRBJ2-7, the V gene TRBV19; D uncertain. V shed 3 bases and J shed 5 bases, with 11 bases lying between them. The germline V gene has CDR1 LNHDA and CDR2 SQIVND (reference sequence). The length of the CDR3 is 13 residues. Here the CDR3 reads CASSMVSLDEQYF. The CDR3, as DNA: TGTGCCAGTAGTATGGTCAGTTTGGACGAGCAGTACTTC.

The sample holds one count of this clone. The rearrangement links TRBV7-2 to TRBJ2-2; D not certain. This CDR3 contains 14 residues. Trimming removed 1 base from V and 1 base from J, with 4 bases in between. Germline CDR1 reads SGHTA; CDR2 reads FQGNSA. The chain's CDR3 is CASSLGQNTGELFF. The CDR3 DNA reads TGTGCCAGCAGCTTAGGGCAGAACACCGGGGAGCTGTTTTTT.

This clone was detected a few times. The V and J genes are TRBV9 and TRBJ1-5, with 7 bases identical to TRBD1. This CDR3 region has 13 residues. Germline trimming cut 2 bases from V and 4 bases from J; bases unmatched to any gene: 0. Germline V gene sequence: CDR1 SGDLS, CDR2 YYNGEE. CDR3 nucleotides: TGTGCCAGCAGCGTGGGACAGAATCAGCCCCAGCATTTT. Translated: CASSVGQNQPQHF.

V is TRBV5-1 and J is TRBJ2-3; 11 bases map to TRBD2. The trim removed 7 bases at V and 5 bases at J, leaving 15 bases unmatched. CDR1 is SGHRS and CDR2 is YFSETQ in the germline V gene. There are 17 residues in the CDR3. The CDR3 bases are TGCGCCAGCGGAGCCAGACTAGCGGGGATGCTTGGAGATACGCAGTATTTT. Its translation: CASGARLAGMLGDTQYF.

This rearrangement joins TRBV19 to TRBJ1-5; the D is unclear. The germline V and J ends were trimmed by 5 bases and 5 bases, with 13 bases remaining between them. This CDR3 has 14 amino acids. Germline assignment: CDR1 LNHDA and CDR2 SQIVND (reference sequence). The CDR3 reads CASSFRHPDQPQHF. CDR3 bases: TGTGCCAGTAGTTTCCGACACCCGGATCAGCCCCAGCATTTT.

This clone was detected once. The gene calls are TRBV5-1 and TRBJ1-2; 9 bases fit TRBD1. The CDR3 is 16 residues long. CDR1 is SGHRS, CDR2 YFSETQ, per germline. The V and J ends lost 4 bases and 3 bases, in that order; junction bases with no gene match: 10. CDR3 nucleotides: TGCGCCAGCAGCCTGAGGACAGGGGCCCGGGACTATGGCTACACCTTC. Amino acid sequence: CASSLRTGARDYGYTF.

The gene calls are TRBV3-1 (or the pseudogene TRBV3-2) and TRBJ2-1, with 10 nucleotides matching TRBD2. The CDR3 runs to 16 residues. V trimming: 0 bases; J trimming: 6 bases; junction bases outside the gene matches: 5. Germline V CDR1 and CDR2: LGHDT, YNNKEL (reference sequence). CDR3 nucleotide sequence: TGTGCCAGCAGCCAAGATCGAGCTAGCGGGGGCAATGAGCAGTTCTTC. Translating gives CASSQDRASGGNEQFF.

The CDR3 loop reads CASSSGLAGGYPYNEQFF. The CDR3 region has the DNA TGTGCCAGCAGCTCCGGACTAGCGGGGGGGTATCCATACAATGAGCAGTTCTTC. This chain links TRBV7-9 with TRBJ2-1; 15 bases are shared with TRBD2. This CDR3 is built from 18 residues. CDR1 and CDR2 from the germline V gene are SEHNR and FQNEAQ (reference sequence). V trimming: 4 bases; J trimming: 4 bases; junction bases outside the gene matches: 8.

CDR3 residues: CASSPLTGYTGELFF. In DNA form, the CDR3 reads TGTGCCAGCAGCCCATTGACAGGGTACACCGGGGAGCTGTTTTTT. The genes are TRBV7-9 and TRBJ2-2; 7 nucleotides align to TRBD1. Germline CDR1 reads SEHNR; CDR2 reads FQNEAQ (reference sequence). The CDR3 is 15 residues long. Unmatched junction bases numbered 6, after V lost 5 bases and J lost 3 bases.

This clone was counted between two and nine times. The V and J genes are TRBV28 and TRBJ2-7, with TRBD2 matching 8 bases. This CDR3 spans 14 amino acids. Germline CDR1 reads MDHEN; CDR2 reads SYDVKM. J gave up 3 bases and V 2 bases, and 3 bases lay outside the gene matches. In DNA form, the CDR3 reads TGTGCCAGCAGTTTAGCGGGGGGCAACTACGAGCAGTACTTC. Translation gives CASSLAGGNYEQYF. Full variable domain (rest looked up from reference TRBV28 and TRBJ2-7): DVKVTQSSRYLVKRTGEKVFLECVQDMDHENMFWYRQDPGLGLRLIYFSYDVKMKEKGDIPEGYSVSREKKERFSLILESASTNQTSMYLCASSLAGGNYEQYFGPGTRLTVT.

CDR3 sequence reads: CASSLGLTGELFF. The CDR3 DNA sequence: TGTGCCAGCTCCCTTGGACTTACCGGGGAGCTGTTTTTT. The V and J genes are TRBV18 and TRBJ2-2; the D gene is possibly TRBD2 (5 bases). Deletions cut 6 bases from V and 5 bases from J, with 10 bases between. In germline, CDR1 is KGHSH, CDR2 LQKENI. CDR3 length: 13 residues.

The V and J genes are TRBV2 and TRBJ1-5; D unresolved. Trimming stripped 7 bases from V and 3 bases from J, with 10 bases between. Germline V gene sequence: CDR1 SNHLY, CDR2 FYNNEI. The CDR3 totals 13 residues. CDR3 in DNA: TGTGCCAGCACGGAGAGGGACAATCAGCCCCAGCATTTT. Residues: CASTERDNQPQHF.

The V and J genes are TRBV28 and TRBJ1-6; TRBD1 might be the D (5 bases). V dropped 5 bases and J dropped 8 bases, with 16 bases sitting between them. There are 15 residues in the CDR3. The germline CDR1 and CDR2 sequences are MDHEN and SYDVKM. The CDR3 spells CASSRGGGGDSPLHF. CDR3 nucleotide sequence: TGTGCCAGCAGTCGGGGCGGGGGAGGCGATTCACCCCTCCACTTT.